A selection of T cell receptor beta chains follows, all from one sample in a study of response to subunit inactivated influenza vaccine. Each CDR3 protein is one row after TCRdb ran MiXCR on the RT-PCR reads. Among approximately 290,000 distinct CDR3 sequences listed, approximately 23% were seen once. The input for sequencing was PBMCs from blood, taken about 19 months after vaccination. These receptor sequences come from a man between 50 and 69 years old who received an inactivated influenza vaccine. CDR3s include the opening cysteine and the closing phenylalanine or tryptophan. The D gene is left open where the match is weak.

D: NA; J: TRBJ1-4; V: TRBV11-2; CDR3: CASSLASAGAGEKLFF
D: NA; J: TRBJ2-1; V: TRBV30; CDR3: CAWRPTPGLPYNEQFF
D: TRBD2; J: TRBJ2-5; V: TRBV18; CDR3: CASSPAGEMGDF
D: NA; J: TRBJ2-2; V: TRBV6-6; CDR3: CASRPRRWRLFF
D: NA; J: TRBJ1-4; V: TRBV30; CDR3: CAWSDGQEKLFF
D: NA; J: TRBJ2-5; V: TRBV2; CDR3: CASTPNGVQQETQYF
D: TRBD1; J: TRBJ2-3; V: TRBV29-1; CDR3: CSVGSGRGLDTQYF
D: NA; J: TRBJ1-3; V: TRBV12-3/TRBV12-4; CDR3: CAIKKRSDSFSGNTIYF
D: TRBD1; J: TRBJ1-3; V: TRBV20-1; CDR3: CSANDREGGNTIYF
D: NA; J: TRBJ2-7; V: TRBV11-2; CDR3: CASSLAFRSDYEQYF
D: NA; J: TRBJ2-7; V: TRBV5-1; CDR3: CASRQGREQYF
D: NA; J: TRBJ2-5; V: TRBV12-3/TRBV12-4; CDR3: CASGPSGRETQYF
D: TRBD2; J: TRBJ2-3; V: TRBV20-1; CDR3: CSAREWAGVSTDTQYF
D: NA; J: TRBJ2-1; V: TRBV24-1; CDR3: CATSESTGVLYNEQFF
D: TRBD1; J: TRBJ1-1; V: TRBV28; CDR3: CASVGPGDSRGRAFF
D: NA; J: TRBJ1-1; V: TRBV9; CDR3: CASSFGGATEAFF
D: NA; J: TRBJ1-1; V: TRBV6-1; CDR3: CASSEQGRNTEAFF
D: NA; J: TRBJ1-5; V: TRBV28; CDR3: CASSSQSGARNQPQHF
D: NA; J: TRBJ1-6; V: TRBV12-3/TRBV12-4; CDR3: CASRISGKNSPLHF
D: NA; J: TRBJ2-7; V: TRBV7-9; CDR3: CASSLAGGQDEQYF
D: NA; J: TRBJ2-3; V: TRBV4-1; CDR3: CASSQEWARAGDTQYF
D: NA; J: TRBJ2-5; V: TRBV14; CDR3: CASSQTGLSKTQYF
D: NA; J: TRBJ2-3; V: TRBV11-2; CDR3: CASSLDSGTDTQYF
D: NA; J: TRBJ2-7; V: TRBV5-1; CDR3: CASSPRHSNLYEQYF
D: NA; J: TRBJ2-7; V: TRBV20-1; CDR3: CSAWLSSYEQYF
D: TRBD1; J: TRBJ2-2; V: TRBV12-3/TRBV12-4; CDR3: CASRGQGIAGELFF
D: TRBD1; J: TRBJ2-1; V: TRBV7-9; CDR3: CASSYINRDRVNEQFF
D: NA; J: TRBJ1-2; V: TRBV5-1; CDR3: CASSLTLESGYTF
D: TRBD1; J: TRBJ2-5; V: TRBV24-1; CDR3: CATSDWTGPKQETQYF
D: NA; J: TRBJ2-3; V: TRBV12-3/TRBV12-4; CDR3: CASSSDKTYTQYF
D: TRBD1; J: TRBJ1-2; V: TRBV5-1; CDR3: CASSLVPDRSNGYTF
D: TRBD1; J: TRBJ1-2; V: TRBV20-1; CDR3: CSAMDRKNYGYTF
D: NA; J: TRBJ2-7; V: TRBV3-1; CDR3: CASSQYYEQYF
D: NA; J: TRBJ1-5; V: TRBV12-3/TRBV12-4; CDR3: CTSSLAANQPQHF
D: TRBD2; J: TRBJ2-5; V: TRBV20-1; CDR3: CSARDRGRVETQYF
D: NA; J: TRBJ1-4; V: TRBV4-2; CDR3: CASSQDWPGEKLFF
D: NA; J: TRBJ2-7; V: TRBV20-1; CDR3: CSALPVTREAYEQYF
D: NA; J: TRBJ2-7; V: TRBV12-3/TRBV12-4; CDR3: CASSLRRPGPYEQYF
D: NA; J: TRBJ1-1; V: TRBV10-3; CDR3: CAISESRGRTEAFF
D: NA; J: TRBJ1-2; V: TRBV15; CDR3: CATSRGRGPTNYGYTF
D: TRBD2; J: TRBJ2-1; V: TRBV5-1; CDR3: CASSLGLADHNEQFF
D: NA; J: TRBJ2-3; V: TRBV10-3; CDR3: CAASTGVGTDTQYF
D: NA; J: TRBJ1-5; V: TRBV19; CDR3: CASSMDSVYSSNQPQHF
D: NA; J: TRBJ1-5; V: TRBV20-1; CDR3: CSARDLGARNQPQHF
D: NA; J: TRBJ2-5; V: TRBV15; CDR3: CATSSNSREETQYF
D: TRBD1; J: TRBJ1-3; V: TRBV9; CDR3: CASSVGGQGGNTIYF
D: NA; J: TRBJ2-2; V: TRBV12-3/TRBV12-4; CDR3: CASSRTYLTGELFF
D: NA; J: TRBJ2-4; V: TRBV12-3/TRBV12-4; CDR3: CASSWEGKNIQYF
D: NA; J: TRBJ1-4; V: TRBV6-5; CDR3: CASSYSTRGGGGKLFF
D: NA; J: TRBJ2-3; V: TRBV20-1; CDR3: CSAADLYRTDTQYF
D: NA; J: TRBJ1-1; V: TRBV20-1; CDR3: CSARDQLHTMNTEAFF